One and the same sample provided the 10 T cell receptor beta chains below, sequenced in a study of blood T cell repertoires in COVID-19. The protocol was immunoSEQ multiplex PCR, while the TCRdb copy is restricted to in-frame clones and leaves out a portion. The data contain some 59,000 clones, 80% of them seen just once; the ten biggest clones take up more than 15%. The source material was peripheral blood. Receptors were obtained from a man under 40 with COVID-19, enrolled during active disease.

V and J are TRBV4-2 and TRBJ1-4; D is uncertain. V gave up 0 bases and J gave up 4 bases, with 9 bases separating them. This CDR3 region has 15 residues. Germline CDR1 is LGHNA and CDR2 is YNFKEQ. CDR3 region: CASSQESGNNEKLFF. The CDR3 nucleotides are TGTGCCAGCAGCCAAGAGAGCGGCAATAATGAAAAACTGTTTTTT.

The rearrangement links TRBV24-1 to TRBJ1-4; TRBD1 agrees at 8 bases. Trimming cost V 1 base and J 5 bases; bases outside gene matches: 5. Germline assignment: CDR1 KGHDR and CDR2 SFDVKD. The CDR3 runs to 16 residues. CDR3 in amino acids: CATSDFDRGGNEKLFF. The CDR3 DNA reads TGTGCCACCAGTGATTTTGACAGGGGAGGCAATGAAAAACTGTTTTTT.

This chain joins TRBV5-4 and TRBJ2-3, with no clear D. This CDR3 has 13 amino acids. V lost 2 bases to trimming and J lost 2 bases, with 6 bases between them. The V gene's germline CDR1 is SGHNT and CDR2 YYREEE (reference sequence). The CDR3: CASSFPNTDTQYF. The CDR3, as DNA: TGTGCCAGCAGCTTCCCTAACACAGATACGCAGTATTTT.

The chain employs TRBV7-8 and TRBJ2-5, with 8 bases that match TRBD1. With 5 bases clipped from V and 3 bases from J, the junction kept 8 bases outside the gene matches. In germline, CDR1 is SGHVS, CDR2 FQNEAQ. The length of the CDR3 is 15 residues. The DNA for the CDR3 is TGTGCCAGCAGCCAGAGGACAGGGCCTAAAGAGACCCAGTACTTC. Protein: CASSQRTGPKETQYF.

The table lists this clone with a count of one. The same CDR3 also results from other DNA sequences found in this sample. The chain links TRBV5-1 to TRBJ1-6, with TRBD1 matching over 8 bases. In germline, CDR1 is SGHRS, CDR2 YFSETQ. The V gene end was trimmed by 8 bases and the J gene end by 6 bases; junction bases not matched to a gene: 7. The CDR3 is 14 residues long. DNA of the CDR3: TGCGCCAGTTCATCCGACAGGGGTAATTCACCCCTCCACTTT. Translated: CASSSDRGNSPLHF. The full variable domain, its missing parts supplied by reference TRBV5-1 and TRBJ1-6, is KAGVTQTPRYLIKTRGQQVTLSCSPISGHRSVSWYQQTPGQGLQFLFEYFSETQRNKGNFPGRFSGRQFSNSRSEMNVSTLELGDSALYLCASSSDRGNSPLHFGNGTRLTVT.

The DNA of the CDR3 is TGTGCCAGCAGTTTTTGGGGAGGTGCCTATGGCTACACCTTC. Translating gives CASSFWGGAYGYTF. V gene TRBV27 combines with J gene TRBJ1-2; D remains unclear. Germline V gene sequence: CDR1 MNHEY, CDR2 SMNVEV (reference sequence). This CDR3 region has 14 residues. Trimming cost V 3 bases and J 4 bases, with 12 bases left between them.

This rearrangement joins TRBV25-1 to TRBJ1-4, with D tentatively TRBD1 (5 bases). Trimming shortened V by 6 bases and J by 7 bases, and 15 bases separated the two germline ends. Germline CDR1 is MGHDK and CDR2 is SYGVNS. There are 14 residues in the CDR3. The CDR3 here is CASSRDWGSEKLFF. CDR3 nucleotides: TGTGCCAGCAGCCGGGACTGGGGGAGTGAAAAACTGTTTTTT.

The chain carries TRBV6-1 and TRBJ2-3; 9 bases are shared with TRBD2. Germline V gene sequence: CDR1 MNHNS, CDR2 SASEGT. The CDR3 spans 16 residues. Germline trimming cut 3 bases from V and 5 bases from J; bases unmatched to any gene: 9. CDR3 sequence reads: CASSDIAGAGGDTQYF. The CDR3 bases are TGTGCCAGCAGTGACATAGCGGGGGCTGGTGGAGATACGCAGTATTTT.

The CDR3 coding sequence is TGTGCCAGCAGCCAAGTCGGGGGGACTAGCGGGAACAATGAGCAGTTCTTC. Translation gives CASSQVGGTSGNNEQFF. The V gene is TRBV3-1 (or the pseudogene TRBV3-2), the J gene TRBJ2-1; 13 bases line up with TRBD2. Trimming cost V 1 base and J 5 bases; bases outside gene matches: 5. CDR1 and CDR2 from the germline V gene are LGHDT and YNNKEL (reference sequence). The CDR3 is 17 amino acids.

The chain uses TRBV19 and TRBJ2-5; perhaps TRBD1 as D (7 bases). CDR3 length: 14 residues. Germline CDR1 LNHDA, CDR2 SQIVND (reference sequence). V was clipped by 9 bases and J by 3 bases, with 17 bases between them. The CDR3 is CASSRGAFEETQYF. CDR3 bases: TGTGCCAGCTCCAGGGGGGCGTTCGAAGAGACCCAGTACTTC. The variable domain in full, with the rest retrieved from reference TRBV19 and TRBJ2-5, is DGGITQSPKYLFRKEGQNVTLSCEQNLNHDAMYWYRQDPGQGLRLIYYSQIVNDFQKGDIAEGYSVSREKKESFPLTVTSAQKNPTAFYLCASSRGAFEETQYFGPGTRLLVL.